This TCR beta chain derives from a study of blood T cell repertoires in COVID-19. Study as a whole: There were acute and convalescent COVID-19 samples, and they came from the United States, Italy and Spain. From T cells, B-cell-depleted T cells, or PBMCs came the material, which was cDNA or gDNA.

In the original processing: Amplified reference gene primers provided the basis for estimating nucleated cell counts. Measured with immunoSEQ multiplex PCR; TCRdb has only the in-frame clones, and not every one. The V and J calls and the clone size are those of that table, but D and trimming were determined from the DNA. Of around 100,000 clones listed, more than 80% are singletons. V was shortened by 3 bases and J by 6 bases, with 11 bases between the two germline ends. CDR1 LNHDA and CDR2 SQIVND come from the germline V gene (reference sequence). The CDR3 spans 13 residues. The sequencing sample was made of peripheral blood. V gene TRBV19 combines with J gene TRBJ1-2, with D possibly TRBD1 on 6 matching bases. This TCR was recovered from a woman aged 50 to 65 with acute or convalescent COVID-19. The CDR3 DNA sequence: TGTGCCAGTAGTATCGTGGCAGGGGATGGCTACACCTTC. Residues: CASSIVAGDGYTF.